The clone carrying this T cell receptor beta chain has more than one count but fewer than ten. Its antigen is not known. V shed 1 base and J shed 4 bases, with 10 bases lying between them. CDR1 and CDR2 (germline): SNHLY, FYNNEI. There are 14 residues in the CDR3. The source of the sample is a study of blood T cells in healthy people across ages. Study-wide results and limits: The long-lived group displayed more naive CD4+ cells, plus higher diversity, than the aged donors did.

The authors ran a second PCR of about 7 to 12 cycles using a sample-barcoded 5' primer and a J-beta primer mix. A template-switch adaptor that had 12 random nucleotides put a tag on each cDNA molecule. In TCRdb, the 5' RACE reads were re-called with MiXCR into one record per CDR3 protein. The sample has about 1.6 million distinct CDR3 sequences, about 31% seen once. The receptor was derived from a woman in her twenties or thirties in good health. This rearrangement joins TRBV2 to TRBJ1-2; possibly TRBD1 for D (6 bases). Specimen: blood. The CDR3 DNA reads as TGTGCCAGCAGTGAAGAGGGGGTTACCTATGGCTACACCTTC. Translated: CASSEEGVTYGYTF.